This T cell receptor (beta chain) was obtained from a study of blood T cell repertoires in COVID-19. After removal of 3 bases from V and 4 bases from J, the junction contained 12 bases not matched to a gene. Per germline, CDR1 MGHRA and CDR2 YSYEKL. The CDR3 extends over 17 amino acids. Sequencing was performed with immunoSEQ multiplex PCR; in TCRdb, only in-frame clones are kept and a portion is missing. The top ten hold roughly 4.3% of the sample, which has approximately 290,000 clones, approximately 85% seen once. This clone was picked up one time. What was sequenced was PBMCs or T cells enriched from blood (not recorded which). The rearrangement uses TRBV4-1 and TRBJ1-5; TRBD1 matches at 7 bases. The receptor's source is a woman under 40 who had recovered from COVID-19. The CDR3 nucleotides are TGCGCCAGCAGCCACACTTTACCCGACAGGGTAAATCAGCCCCAGCATTTT. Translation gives CASSHTLPDRVNQPQHF.